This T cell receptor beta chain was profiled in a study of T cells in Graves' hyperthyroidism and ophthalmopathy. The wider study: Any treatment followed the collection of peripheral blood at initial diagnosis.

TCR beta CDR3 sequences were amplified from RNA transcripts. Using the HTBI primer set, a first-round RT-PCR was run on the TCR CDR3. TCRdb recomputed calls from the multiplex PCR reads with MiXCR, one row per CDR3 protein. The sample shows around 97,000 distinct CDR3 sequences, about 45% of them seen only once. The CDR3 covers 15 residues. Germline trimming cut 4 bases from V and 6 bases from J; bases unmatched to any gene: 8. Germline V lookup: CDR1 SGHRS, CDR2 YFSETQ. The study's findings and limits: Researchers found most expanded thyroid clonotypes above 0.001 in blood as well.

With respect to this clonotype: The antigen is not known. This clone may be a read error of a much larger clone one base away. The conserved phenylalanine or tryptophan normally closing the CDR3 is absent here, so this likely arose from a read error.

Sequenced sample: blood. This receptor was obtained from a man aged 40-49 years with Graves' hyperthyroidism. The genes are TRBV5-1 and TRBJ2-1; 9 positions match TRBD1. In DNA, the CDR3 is TGCGCCAGCAGCCCCGACAGGGGGACGCTCAATGAGCAGTTCTGC. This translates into CASSPDRGTLNEQFC.